One and the same sample provided the 25 T cell receptor beta chains below, sequenced in a study of control samples from healthy donors and cancer patients. Using immunoSEQ multiplex PCR, the repertoire was profiled, and TCRdb retains in-frame clones only, with some absent. The sample has under 150,000 clones; approximately 90% are singletons. The sample taken for sequencing was blood. Receptor source: a woman under 40 in good health.

The chain is built from TRBV5-1 and TRBJ1-6; 9 bases are a match to TRBD1. The CDR3 runs 16 residues. The V gene's germline CDR1 is SGHRS and CDR2 YFSETQ. Trimming removed 4 bases from V and 7 bases from J; junction bases left unmatched: 9. CDR3 residues: CASSPNPGQGNSPLHF. As DNA, the CDR3 is TGCGCCAGCAGCCCAAACCCCGGACAGGGGAATTCACCCCTCCACTTT.

This clone was seen just once. The chain employs TRBV7-2 and TRBJ1-5, with a tentative D call TRBD1 (6 bases). The CDR3 totals 14 residues. Germline V gene sequence: CDR1 SGHTA, CDR2 FQGNSA. The V and J ends lost 1 base and 7 bases respectively, with 11 bases between them. CDR3 nucleotides: TGTGCCAGCAGCTTAGGGCCAGGGGACCAGCCCCAGCATTTT. It translates to CASSLGPGDQPQHF.

This sequence joins TRBV5-4 and TRBJ2-5, with 13 bases fitting TRBD2. This CDR3 contains 17 residues. Germline trimming cut 4 bases from V and 3 bases from J; bases unmatched to any gene: 9. Germline V gene data show CDR1 as SGHNT and CDR2 as YYREEE (reference sequence). This CDR3 reads CASSPSPTSGRKETQYF. The CDR3 DNA is TGTGCCAGCAGCCCAAGTCCGACTAGCGGGAGGAAAGAGACCCAGTACTTC. The full variable domain, its missing parts supplied by reference TRBV5-4 and TRBJ2-5, is ETGVTQSPTHLIKTRGQQVTLRCSSQSGHNTVSWYQQALGQGPQFIFQYYREEENGRGNFPPRFSGLQFPNYSSELNVNALELDDSALYLCASSPSPTSGRKETQYFGPGTRLLVL.

The V and J genes are TRBV11-2 and TRBJ1-3; no clear D. This CDR3 region has 16 residues. Per the germline V gene, CDR1 is SGHAT and CDR2 is FQNNGV. Trimming removed 4 bases from V and 1 base from J, with 14 bases in between. As DNA, the CDR3 is TGTGCCAGCAGCTCCAGTCTTTATGGATCTGGAAACACCATATATTTT. This codes for CASSSSLYGSGNTIYF.

The CDR3 region has the DNA TGTGCCAGCAGTTTAAACAGGGAGTTGGGTCAGCCCCAGCATTTT. It yields the protein CASSLNRELGQPQHF. The J gene is TRBJ1-5, the V gene TRBV28; possibly TRBD1 for D (6 bases). The CDR3 is 15 residues long. Germline V lookup: CDR1 MDHEN, CDR2 SYDVKM. V was pared by 2 bases and J by 6 bases, with 14 bases between. The full variable domain, its missing parts supplied by reference TRBV28 and TRBJ1-5, is DVKVTQSSRYLVKRTGEKVFLECVQDMDHENMFWYRQDPGLGLRLIYFSYDVKMKEKGDIPEGYSVSREKKERFSLILESASTNQTSMYLCASSLNRELGQPQHFGDGTRLSIL.

The chain joins TRBV7-9 to TRBJ2-5; D is possibly TRBD2 (6 bases). Between the trimmed V and J ends, which lost 7 bases and 2 bases, there was a span of 17 bases. The germline V gene has CDR1 SEHNR and CDR2 FQNEAQ (reference sequence). The CDR3 consists of 15 residues. The CDR3 nucleotides are TGTGCCAGCAACGGGCGAAGCGGGTTACAAGAGACCCAGTACTTC. Amino acid sequence: CASNGRSGLQETQYF.

This clone was counted a single time. The DNA for the CDR3 is TGTGCCAGCAGCTTGGGGAGCCTCTCCTACAATGAGCAGTTCTTC. Its translation: CASSLGSLSYNEQFF. This chain joins TRBV5-4 and TRBJ2-1; D remains ambiguous. From germline, CDR1 is SGHNT and CDR2 YYREEE (reference sequence). The CDR3 runs to 15 residues. Between the trimmed V and J ends, which lost 0 bases and 0 bases, there was a span of 7 bases. Together with reference TRBV5-4 and TRBJ2-1, the CDR3 gives the full variable domain: ETGVTQSPTHLIKTRGQQVTLRCSSQSGHNTVSWYQQALGQGPQFIFQYYREEENGRGNFPPRFSGLQFPNYSSELNVNALELDDSALYLCASSLGSLSYNEQFFGPGTRLTVL.

The chain has TRBV25-1 and TRBJ2-5, with D possibly being TRBD2 (5 bases). The CDR3 spans 17 residues. Germline-derived CDR1 and CDR2 are MGHDK and SYGVNS. Trimming took off 5 bases at V and 1 base at J, with 20 bases between the two ends. The CDR3 reads CASSKAVLDGSQETQYF. CDR3 coding DNA: TGTGCCAGCAGTAAGGCGGTACTAGATGGTAGCCAAGAGACCCAGTACTTC.

The rearrangement uses TRBV7-9 and TRBJ2-1; TRBD2 matches at 10 bases. The CDR3 consists of 16 residues. Germline-derived CDR1 and CDR2 are SEHNR and FQNEAQ (reference sequence). Trimming at V came to 4 bases and at J to 9 bases, leaving 12 bases not matched to a gene. The CDR3 DNA follows: TGTGCCAGCAGCTCAGACGGTACTAGCGGGATGGTTGAGCAGTTCTTC. It specifies CASSSDGTSGMVEQFF.

The V call is TRBV19, the J call TRBJ2-1; TRBD2 matches 8 bases. The CDR3 length is 15 residues. V was pared by 2 bases and J by 4 bases, with 4 bases of the junction left unmatched. Germline assignment: CDR1 LNHDA and CDR2 SQIVND (reference sequence). In nucleotides, the CDR3 is TGTGCCAGTAGTATAAGCGGGGGCCCTTACAATGAGCAGTTCTTC. Protein: CASSISGGPYNEQFF. Filled out from reference TRBV19 and TRBJ2-1, the complete variable domain reads DGGITQSPKYLFRKEGQNVTLSCEQNLNHDAMYWYRQDPGQGLRLIYYSQIVNDFQKGDIAEGYSVSREKKESFPLTVTSAQKNPTAFYLCASSISGGPYNEQFFGPGTRLTVL.

This clone was counted a single time. The rearrangement uses TRBV11-2 and TRBJ2-1; D is possibly TRBD2 (5 bases). Germline CDR1 and CDR2: SGHAT and FQNNGV. Between the trimmed V and J ends, which lost 5 bases and 2 bases, there was a span of 16 bases. The CDR3 has 16 residues. The CDR3 loop reads CASSPRADSPYNEQFF. In nucleotides, the CDR3 is TGTGCCAGCAGCCCTCGCGCGGACTCGCCCTACAATGAGCAGTTCTTC.

This sequence joins TRBV13 and TRBJ1-1; D gene uncertain. This CDR3 spans 12 amino acids. Germline V CDR1 and CDR2: PRHDT, FYEKMQ (reference sequence). Trimming removed 4 bases from V and 7 bases from J, with 10 bases in between. The CDR3 is CASSSGESEAFF. DNA for the CDR3: TGTGCCAGCAGCTCCGGCGAGAGTGAAGCTTTCTTT.

The chain combines TRBV28 with TRBJ2-7; 14 bases are a match to TRBD2. Germline trimming cut 4 bases from V and 9 bases from J; bases unmatched to any gene: 17. The CDR3 spans 18 residues. Germline values: CDR1 MDHEN, CDR2 SYDVKM. This CDR3 reads CASSSWETSGRALRGQYF. The CDR3 DNA follows: TGTGCCAGCAGTTCGTGGGAGACTAGCGGGAGGGCCCTACGAGGGCAGTACTTC.

V and J are TRBV24-1 and TRBJ1-6; a possible D gene is TRBD1 (6 bases). This CDR3 spans 16 amino acids. Germline lookup yields CDR1 KGHDR and CDR2 SFDVKD. V was trimmed by 4 bases and J by 6 bases, leaving 15 bases between them. CDR3 nucleotides: TGTGCCACCAGTGACGTCCGACAGGCAGCTAATTCACCCCTCCACTTT. This translates into CATSDVRQAANSPLHF.

V gene TRBV20-1 combines with J gene TRBJ2-4; D is unclear. The V and J ends lost 6 bases and 4 bases respectively, with 7 bases between them. This CDR3 contains 11 residues. CDR1 is DFQATT and CDR2 is SNEGSKA in the germline V gene (reference sequence). The CDR3 DNA reads as TGCAGTGCCCTGGATAAAAACATTCAGTACTTC. Translating gives CSALDKNIQYF.

The sample holds one count of this clone. The chain is built from TRBV20-1 and TRBJ2-1; no definite D call. V lost 5 bases, J lost 6 bases, and 5 bases lay in between. This CDR3 region has 10 residues. Germline CDR1 and CDR2: DFQATT and SNEGSKA (reference sequence). In DNA, the CDR3 is TGCAGTGCTTCCCCCAATGAGCAGTTCTTC. Encoded protein: CSASPNEQFF.

V gene TRBV30 combines with J gene TRBJ2-7; D gene uncertain. V lost 4 bases and J 0 bases, leaving 10 bases between the germline ends. The CDR3 is 13 residues long. In germline, CDR1 is GTSNPN, CDR2 SVGIG (reference sequence). Written as DNA, the CDR3 is TGTGCCTGGAATGTGGTCTCCTCCTACGAGCAGTACTTC. Translated: CAWNVVSSYEQYF.

This chain joins TRBV20-1 and TRBJ2-7; 8 bases agree with TRBD2. Looked up from germline, CDR1 is DFQATT and CDR2 is SNEGSKA (reference sequence). The CDR3 is made up of 13 amino acids. The V and J ends lost 3 bases and 12 bases, in that order; junction bases with no gene match: 13. CDR3 bases: TGCAGTGCTAGTGGTGCGGCGGGAGGAGTTCTGTACTTC. Protein: CSASGAAGGVLYF.

The V call is TRBV13, the J call TRBJ1-2; D is uncertain. From germline, CDR1 is PRHDT and CDR2 FYEKMQ (reference sequence). V dropped 2 bases and J dropped 4 bases, with 8 bases sitting between them. CDR3 length: 13 amino acids. The CDR3 here is CASSLTPAYGYTF. The CDR3 region has the DNA TGTGCCAGCAGCTTAACACCCGCCTATGGCTACACCTTC.

The rearrangement joins TRBV6-5 to TRBJ1-2, with D unresolved. The CDR3 loop spans 14 amino acids. The germline V gene has CDR1 MNHEY and CDR2 SVGAGI. The V gene lost 2 bases and the J gene lost 1 base, with 8 bases spanning the gap. Written as DNA, the CDR3 is TGTGCCAGCAGTTACCGGTCCCGTAACTATGGCTACACCTTC. It translates to CASSYRSRNYGYTF.

The chain uses TRBV5-5 and TRBJ2-5, with D perhaps matching TRBD1 (5 bases). V was trimmed by 5 bases and J by 1 base, leaving 12 bases between them. In germline, CDR1 is SGHKS, CDR2 YYEKEE (reference sequence). This CDR3 comprises 14 residues. CDR3 protein: CASSSDSLQETQYF. DNA for the CDR3: TGTGCCAGCAGTTCCGACAGCCTCCAAGAGACCCAGTACTTC.

J is TRBJ2-3 and V is TRBV27; no clear D gene. Germline V gene data show CDR1 as MNHEY and CDR2 as SMNVEV (reference sequence). With 5 bases removed from V and 0 bases from J, the gap between germline ends came to 9 bases. This CDR3 region has 14 residues. In nucleotides, the CDR3 is TGTGCCAGCAGTGAGGCGGAAAGCACAGATACGCAGTATTTT. Translation gives CASSEAESTDTQYF.

The J gene is TRBJ2-7, the V gene TRBV21-1. TRBV21-1 is noted as a pseudogene. The CDR3 covers 16 residues. CDR3 residues: CASSKCRTRPTYEQYF. CDR3 bases: TGTGCCAGCAGCAAATGTAGGACCAGACCCACCTACGAGCAGTACTTC.

This sequence joins TRBV19 and TRBJ2-7; D is undetermined. Looked up from germline, CDR1 is LNHDA and CDR2 is SQIVND (reference sequence). Trimming took 5 bases from V and 2 from J, leaving 13 bases between them. This CDR3 has 14 amino acids. In DNA, the CDR3 is TGTGCCAGTAGTCCCGACGGGTTAACCTACGAGCAGTACTTC. Protein: CASSPDGLTYEQYF.

The chain recombines TRBV2 with TRBJ1-1; D is unresolved. The length of the CDR3 is 13 residues. Germline V gene data show CDR1 as SNHLY and CDR2 as FYNNEI. The CDR3, as DNA: TGTGCATGCTTGGAAGGGTGGAACACTGAAGCTTTCTTT. Translated: CACLEGWNTEAFF.